Reported below is one T cell receptor beta chain. Its binding antigen is unknown. The input lacks base qualities; no much larger clone sits a single base away. The data were obtained in a study of blood T cell repertoires in COVID-19 (dated by TCRdb to 2018 to 2020). About the investigation overall: Samples from collaborators originated in the United States, Italy and Spain and spanned both the acute and convalescent phases of COVID-19. The material from the prospective study consisted of cDNA or gDNA derived from T cells, B-cell-depleted T cells, or PBMCs. The dataset comprised deeply sampled blood TCRbeta repertoires from subjects exposed to, actively infected with, or recovered from COVID-19. The repertoires were released in a freely available public database intended as a resource for research on the immune response to SARS-CoV-2. The samples were drawn from two sources: the first 160 participants of the ongoing ImmuneRACE study, and about 1,300 subjects contributed by 6 global collaborators. The sample metadata nearly always contained a de-identified subject ID, COVID-19 status, age in years and sex. Where available, HLA class I and class II types were obtained from metadata supplied by the sample provider rather than from assay-based typing. Here is what the overall study found, with its caveats: Clinical and demographic metadata were provided uncurated, with the amount varying by source and participant.

Samples from volunteer blood donors who had recovered from COVID-19 were contributed by a second Seattle source. The collaborating institutions used their own protocols to collect whole blood in K2EDTA tubes. For TCRbeta analysis, collaborator samples were shipped as frozen whole blood, as isolated PBMCs, or as DNA extracted from either sample type. The immunoSEQ Assay, a bias-controlled multiplex PCR, was used to amplify TCRbeta CDR3 regions from genomic DNA. Per the authors' processing: The number of nucleated cells in each sample was estimated from the amplification of reference gene primers within the assay. Sequence reads were collapsed and filtered to measure the absolute abundance of every unique TCRbeta CDR3 rearrangement. For each sample, productive Simpson clonality was calculated by taking the square root of Simpson's diversity index across productive rearrangements. What TCRdb holds here is the immuneACCESS table cut down to in-frame rearrangements. Part of the clones is not present; checked against another copy, under half of the missing clones reflect an unresolved V gene, and the others are unexplained. Clonal size and the V and J genes are those of that table, whereas D and trimming came from the DNA. The sample records approximately 250,000 clones, roughly 86% of which are singletons. The ten largest clonotypes hold approximately 1.5% of the sample.

Its CDR3 holds 14 amino acids, cysteine through phenylalanine. The kept DNA is CDR3 alone, 42 bases in frame from the first base. Taken from the germline V gene, the CDR1 and CDR2 loops are KGHSH and LQKENI. V and J lose 4 bases and 2 bases, and a span of 10 bases separates them. Material for sequencing was peripheral blood. The chain couples TRBV18 to TRBJ2-3, with the D gene not clear enough to name. This clonotype was sampled from a woman aged 55-75 years who had recovered from COVID-19. The nucleotide sequence reads TGTGCCAGCTCACTTGGGCAGAACACAGATACGCAGTATTTT. It translates as CASSLGQNTDTQYF.